The subject of this entry is one T cell receptor beta chain. Antigen: not known. The entry originates in a study of chemoradiotherapy in HPV16-positive cancers. Overall study: Two HPV16-positive patients' cells yielded candidate HPV-specific clones and common motifs.

Study findings and constraints: HPV-specific T cells were functionally defined from only a couple of HPV16-positive patients. Better recurrence-free survival went with HPV-responsive T-cell expansion in HPV16-positive patients.

Assay used: immunoSEQ multiplex PCR; TCRdb lists only in-frame clones, some missing. The repertoire holds under 35,000 clones, with over 85% as singletons. Over chemoradiotherapy, repertoires were sampled more than once. V was clipped by 0 bases and J by 3 bases, with 9 bases between them. The CDR3 is 15 residues long. The V gene's germline CDR1 is SNHLY and CDR2 FYNNEI. The chain combines TRBV2 with TRBJ2-4; weak D call: TRBD1 (6 bases). This TCR was recovered from a human donor with HPV-associated anogenital cancer. The specimen comprised blood, sampled from a patient who underwent chemoradiotherapy. CDR3 region: CASSEAPRGKNIQYF. CDR3 nucleotides: TGTGCCAGCAGTGAAGCCCCCAGGGGCAAAAACATTCAGTACTTC.